These T cell receptor beta chains were read from a single sample in a study of Graves' ophthalmopathy and Graves' hyperthyroidism. TCRdb re-called the multiplex PCR reads with MiXCR, one entry per CDR3 protein. The sample has hundreds of thousands of distinct CDR3 sequences; 35% to 50% are singletons. The material sequenced was peripheral blood. These receptors were taken from an adult man with Graves' ophthalmopathy. CDR3s include the opening cysteine and the closing phenylalanine or tryptophan. Fields, in order: V gene, J gene, clone size, D gene, CDR3 DNA, CDR3 protein. A D gene is named only where the DNA matches it firmly. Expanded clones are given a class, and other clones once, few, many or no size at all.

>TRBV29-1|TRBJ1-5|once|NA
TGCAGCGTTGGCAGGAAGGGGGAGACCCAGCATTTT
CSVGRKGETQHF
>TRBV5-1|TRBJ1-1|NA|NA
TGCGCCAGCAGAGGAGGGGGTTTCGCTGAAGCTTTCTTT
CASRGGGFAEAFF
>TRBV6-6|TRBJ2-2|NA|NA
TGTGCCAGCAGTTACCTCTCTCTAGTAACCGGGGAGCTGTTTTTT
CASSYLSLVTGELFF
>TRBV7-9|TRBJ1-2|once|NA
TGTGCCAGCAGCTTAGGGGGATTGGTAGGCTACACCTTC
CASSLGGLVGYTF
>TRBV25-1|TRBJ1-2|NA|TRBD1
TGTGCCAGCAGCGTCCGGGGCGAGACAGGGGAGGATAACTATGGCTACACCTTC
CASSVRGETGEDNYGYTF
>TRBV12-3/TRBV12-4|TRBJ2-7|few|NA
TGTGCCAGCAGGCCTACAGGATCAGAGTACGAGCAGTACTTC
CASRPTGSEYEQYF
>TRBV20-1|TRBJ1-6|many|TRBD1
TGCAGTGCTAGACCACAGGGGCGGGATTCACCCCTCCACTTT
CSARPQGRDSPLHF
>TRBV9|TRBJ1-4|many|NA
TGTGCCAGCAGCGTAGGAGGAGAAACTAATGAAAAACTGTTTTTT
CASSVGGETNEKLFF
>TRBV20-1|TRBJ1-6|many|NA
TGCAGTGCTAGAGATTTGGCAGGGGTTAGTTCACCCCTCCACTTT
CSARDLAGVSSPLHF
>TRBV29-1|TRBJ2-6|NA|TRBD1
TGCAGCGTGGAGGACAGGGAAGCCTACGTCCTGACTTTC
CSVEDREAYVLTF
>TRBV7-2|TRBJ1-3|NA|NA
TGTGCCAGCAGGCTGGGGGGCACTGGAAACACCATATATTTT
CASRLGGTGNTIYF
>TRBV5-1|TRBJ2-7|NA|TRBD1
TGCGCCAGCAGCCTCGACAGGGAACGGTACTTC
CASSLDRERYF
>TRBV20-1|TRBJ1-2|NA|TRBD1
TGCAGTGCCCAAAGGGGGCAGGTAGATTATGGCTACACCTTC
CSAQRGQVDYGYTF
>TRBV20-1|TRBJ2-3|NA|TRBD2
TGCAGTGCTACCACTAGCGGGAGGGCAGATACGCAGTATTTT
CSATTSGRADTQYF
>TRBV13|TRBJ2-5|NA|NA
TGTGCCAGCAGTGGGGCAGCTAATCAGCCCCAGTACTTC
CASSGAANQPQYF
>TRBV2|TRBJ2-7|many|NA
TGTGCCAGCAGTGAGTGGTCCGCGAGCTCCTACGAGCAGTACTTC
CASSEWSASSYEQYF
>TRBV6-1|TRBJ1-5|many|TRBD1
TGTGCCAGCAGTGAAGCCTTAACAGGGGTCGGTCAGCCCCAGCATTTT
CASSEALTGVGQPQHF
>TRBV24-1|TRBJ1-2|once|NA
TGTGCCACCAGGGACTCGGGGGCGAACTATGGCTACACCTTC
CATRDSGANYGYTF
>TRBV6-6|TRBJ1-6|NA|NA
TGTGCCGGCAGTTACTCGGGGGCTGATTCACCCCTCCACTTT
CAGSYSGADSPLHF
>TRBV19|TRBJ1-2|many|NA
TGTGCCAGTAGGAGTTCGTCGGGCAGGGCGGATGGCTACACCTTC
CASRSSSGRADGYTF
>TRBV7-4|TRBJ1-1|NA|NA
TGTGCCAGCACCCAGGGGGAAGCTTTCTTT
CASTQGEAFF
>TRBV11-2|TRBJ1-1|many|NA
TGTGCCAGCAGGGCCGGGCTTAACACTGAAGCTTTCTTT
CASRAGLNTEAFF
>TRBV27|TRBJ2-5|NA|TRBD2
TGTGCCAGCAGGCCCGGGACTAGCGGAGATCAAGAGACCCAGTACTTC
CASRPGTSGDQETQYF
>TRBV7-9|TRBJ2-7|NA|TRBD2
TGTGCCAGCAGCTTAGCGGCGGGAGGCTACAATGAGCAGTACTTC
CASSLAAGGYNEQYF
>TRBV19|TRBJ2-2|few|NA
TGTGCCAGCCTCAATCGGTACAGCCCGAACACCGGGGAGCTGTTTTTT
CASLNRYSPNTGELFF
>TRBV3-1|TRBJ2-7|few|TRBD1
TGTGCCAGCAGCCACCAGGGACAGGGGGCAAATGAGCAGTACTTC
CASSHQGQGANEQYF
>TRBV2|TRBJ1-1|many|NA
TGTGCCAGCAGGGGGTCCGGGACACCGAACACTGAAGCTTTCTTT
CASRGSGTPNTEAFF
>TRBV7-8|TRBJ2-7|few|TRBD1
TGTGCCAGCAGCCACGACAGGGACTCCTACGAGCAGTACTTC
CASSHDRDSYEQYF
>TRBV7-2|TRBJ1-6|NA|TRBD1
TGTGCCAGCAGCTCGGGACAGGGGTTAGGCTACAATTCACCCCTCCACTTT
CASSSGQGLGYNSPLHF
>TRBV20-1|TRBJ2-3|NA|TRBD2
TGCAGGGCAAGCGGGGCTGTCACAGATACGCAGTATTTT
CRASGAVTDTQYF
>TRBV7-8|TRBJ2-7|many|TRBD1
TGTGCCAGCAGCCTCAGGGGGCTCGGAACCTACGAGCAGTACTTC
CASSLRGLGTYEQYF
>TRBV7-8|TRBJ1-1|many|NA
TGTGCCAGCAGCTCCGGTCCAGGGGAGTCCCCAAACACTGAAGCTTTCTTT
CASSSGPGESPNTEAFF
>TRBV10-3|TRBJ1-4|NA|NA
TGTGCCATCAGTGAGGGGGGGAGAGATGAAAAACTGTTTTTT
CAISEGGRDEKLFF
>TRBV19|TRBJ1-2|many|TRBD1
TGTGCCAGTAGTACCGTACAGGGACAGTCTAACTATGGCTACACCTTC
CASSTVQGQSNYGYTF
>TRBV7-2|TRBJ2-5|many|TRBD2
TGTGCCAGCAGCCCCGGACTAGCGGGGGTCCTCCGCCTACAAGAGACCCAGTACTTC
CASSPGLAGVLRLQETQYF
>TRBV19|TRBJ1-5|many|NA
TGTGCCAGTGCTGATTATAGCAATCAGCCCCAGCATTTT
CASADYSNQPQHF
>TRBV29-1|TRBJ1-6|NA|NA
TGCAGCGTTGGGGGGGGCAGTAGGGCCCTCCACTTT
CSVGGGSRALHF
>TRBV7-2|TRBJ2-7|NA|TRBD2
TGTGCCAGCAGCTTAGACCCCCTAGCGGGGTCCTACGAGCAGTACTTC
CASSLDPLAGSYEQYF
>TRBV5-1|TRBJ2-7|NA|TRBD1
TGCGCCAGCAGCTCGAAGACAGGGGATGGCTACGAGCAGTACTTC
CASSSKTGDGYEQYF
>TRBV7-6|TRBJ2-7|many|NA
TGTGCCAGCAGTCGACTTCTCTCCTACGAGCAGTACTTC
CASSRLLSYEQYF
>TRBV25-1|TRBJ1-2|few|NA
TGTGCCAGCAGTGACTCCAGGGGCCACTATGGCTACACCTTC
CASSDSRGHYGYTF
>TRBV7-3|TRBJ1-4|NA|NA
TGTGCCAGCAGCTTACAGGGTGGCCCGTGGGAGGGAGAAAAACTGTTTTTT
CASSLQGGPWEGEKLFF
>TRBV7-8|TRBJ2-5|few|TRBD1
TGTGCCAGCAGCAGGAGCCGGGACAGGGTACTACAAGAGACCCAGTACTTC
CASSRSRDRVLQETQYF
>TRBV15|TRBJ2-7|NA|NA
TGTGCCACCAGCAGAGATGCATACGAGCAGTACTTC
CATSRDAYEQYF